The rows below give T cell receptor beta chains drawn from one sample of a study of radiotherapy plus CTLA-4 blockade in lung cancer. The protocol was immunoSEQ multiplex PCR, while the TCRdb copy is restricted to in-frame clones and leaves out a portion. The profile shows more than 90,000 clones, 65% to 85% of them singletons. This material consisted of peripheral blood, taken from a patient treated with radiotherapy plus ipilimumab. The origin of the receptors is a human donor with non-small cell lung cancer who had a partial response to radiotherapy plus ipilimumab. The CDR3 runs from the conserved cysteine through the conserved F or W. A D gene is named only where the DNA matches it firmly. Clone size appears in some rows only: once, few, many, or a class for an expanded clone.

v_call,j_call,clone_size,d_call,cdr3_nt,cdr3_aa
TRBV7-9,TRBJ1-1,few,TRBD1,TGTGCCAGCAGCGCGTACAGGGGATCAGCCACTGAAGCTTTCTTT,CASSAYRGSATEAFF
TRBV19,TRBJ2-5,.,TRBD1,TGTGCCAGTAGTATTCGACTGACAGGGGGCTTCCAAGAGACCCAGTACTTC,CASSIRLTGGFQETQYF
TRBV5-1,TRBJ2-3,.,.,TGCGCCAGCAGCTTGGCCTCGGGGTTCCTCACAGATACGCAGTATTTT,CASSLASGFLTDTQYF
TRBV11-2,TRBJ1-4,.,TRBD1,TGTGCCAGCAGCAGACAGGGACTCGTCGAAAAACTGTTTTTT,CASSRQGLVEKLFF
TRBV10-2,TRBJ2-7,.,TRBD2,TGCGCCAGCCTGGAGGGGCGGGAGATCTACGAGCAGTACTTC,CASLEGREIYEQYF
TRBV9,TRBJ1-3,.,.,TGTGCCAGCAGCTCACGACAGGAGGGAAACACCATATATTTT,CASSSRQEGNTIYF
TRBV4-2,TRBJ2-2,once,.,TGTGCCAGCAGCCAGCAGGGCACCGGGGAGCTGTTTTTT,CASSQQGTGELFF
TRBV7-9,TRBJ2-7,few,.,TGTGCCAGCAGCCCTCCACAGGAAATAGTATACGAGCAGTACTTC,CASSPPQEIVYEQYF
TRBV5-4,TRBJ2-1,.,TRBD2,TGTGCCAGCAGCCATTGGCATACTAGCGGGAGGGCGGAGCAGTTCTTC,CASSHWHTSGRAEQFF
TRBV4-1,TRBJ2-7,.,TRBD2,TGTGCCAGCAGCCAAGGGGTAGCGGGAAGCTCCTACGAGCAGTACTTC,CASSQGVAGSSYEQYF
TRBV4-3,TRBJ1-4,.,.,TGCGCCAGCAGCCAGGCTAAGGGGTGGTCTAATGAAAAACTGTTTTTT,CASSQAKGWSNEKLFF
TRBV5-1,TRBJ2-3,.,.,TGCGCCAGCAGCCCCGACTTTACAGATACGCAGTATTTT,CASSPDFTDTQYF
TRBV5-1,TRBJ2-2,.,.,TGCGCCAGCAGCTTGGCCTGGCCGTATACGAACACCGGGGAGCTGTTTTTT,CASSLAWPYTNTGELFF
TRBV4-1,TRBJ1-1,.,.,TGCGCCAGCAGCCAAGAGGCCTTTTCCGCGAACACTGAAGCTTTCTTT,CASSQEAFSANTEAFF
TRBV9,TRBJ2-2,.,.,TGTGCCAGCAGCGAATATAACACCGGGGAGCTGTTTTTT,CASSEYNTGELFF
TRBV7-2,TRBJ1-2,.,.,TGTGCCAGCAGCTCAGTCGGGGATTATAACTATGGCTACACCTTC,CASSSVGDYNYGYTF
TRBV28,TRBJ2-7,once,.,TGTGCCAGCAGTAAGGACAGCCGACCCCTCTACGAGCAGTACTTC,CASSKDSRPLYEQYF
TRBV10-1,TRBJ1-1,.,TRBD1,TGCGCCAGCAGTTTGCGGGACAGGGAGGCGAACACTGAAGCTTTCTTT,CASSLRDREANTEAFF
TRBV19,TRBJ2-1,.,TRBD2,TGTGCCAGTAGTATGATGGCGGGAGGCCCCCGCTACAATGAGCAGTTCTTC,CASSMMAGGPRYNEQFF
TRBV6-5,TRBJ2-7,.,TRBD1,TGTGCCGGCGGATCTACCGGGACAGCCACCTACGAGCAGTACTTC,CAGGSTGTATYEQYF
TRBV27,TRBJ1-2,medium-sized,TRBD1,TGTGCCAGCAGTCTCACCCCAGGGGGCAACTATGGCTACACCTTC,CASSLTPGGNYGYTF
TRBV5-8,TRBJ1-1,.,.,TGTGCCAGCAGCTTGCTGAACGGTGATTGGGGAGGGACTGAAGCTTTCTTT,CASSLLNGDWGGTEAFF
TRBV5-1,TRBJ2-1,.,.,TGCGCCAGCAGCCCGGAGAGCACCTACAATGAGCAGTTCTTC,CASSPESTYNEQFF
TRBV2,TRBJ1-6,.,TRBD1,TGTGCCAGCAAAGCGCAGGGGGCAGACAATTCACCCCTCCACTTT,CASKAQGADNSPLHF
TRBV6-1,TRBJ1-1,.,.,TGTGCCAGCAGCCAGGGATCCGAAGCTTTCTTT,CASSQGSEAFF
TRBV5-1,TRBJ1-1,once,.,TGCGCCAGCAGCTTGGTCCCCCAAGACATGAACACTGAAGCTTTCTTT,CASSLVPQDMNTEAFF
TRBV6-6,TRBJ1-1,.,TRBD1,TGTGCCAGCAGACCCCAGGGGGCGGGAAGCACTGAAGCTTTCTTT,CASRPQGAGSTEAFF
TRBV28,TRBJ1-5,.,.,TGTGCCAGCAGTTTATCTTTAGGGGCTTCCCAGCATTTT,CASSLSLGASQHF
TRBV4-2,TRBJ1-1,.,TRBD1,TGTGCCAGCAGCCGGACAGGGGAGGACACTGAAGCTTTCTTT,CASSRTGEDTEAFF
TRBV19,TRBJ2-7,.,.,TGTGCCAGTAGTACACAACTACAGGGCCACGAGCAGTACTTC,CASSTQLQGHEQYF
TRBV7-2,TRBJ1-3,.,.,TGTGCCAGCAGCGTGACAGCCGACTCTGGAAACACCATATATTTT,CASSVTADSGNTIYF
TRBV28,TRBJ1-2,.,.,TGTGCCAGCAGTCAAGAACAGGGTACTTGGTTCGATGGCTACACCTTC,CASSQEQGTWFDGYTF
TRBV7-9,TRBJ2-5,few,TRBD2,TGTGCCAGCAGCCAAGGACGTCTGGCGGGAGACCACCAAGAGACCCAGTACTTC,CASSQGRLAGDHQETQYF
TRBV5-4,TRBJ1-1,.,.,TGTGCCAGCAGCCTGAACACGGGAACCCGGGGCACTGAAGCTTTCTTT,CASSLNTGTRGTEAFF
TRBV7-2,TRBJ2-4,.,TRBD2,TGTGCCAGCAGACCATTCCGGGAGGGAAACATTCAGTACTTC,CASRPFREGNIQYF
TRBV9,TRBJ2-5,.,.,TGTGCCAGCAGCGCAGGGCCTCAAGAGACCCAGTACTTC,CASSAGPQETQYF
TRBV28,TRBJ1-1,.,.,TGTGCCAGCAGTTTGAGAATAGGTAAGCAGGGATCGAAGACTGAAGCTTTCTTT,CASSLRIGKQGSKTEAFF
TRBV4-3,TRBJ2-7,.,TRBD2,TGCGCCAGCAGCCAAGATCCCCTAGCGGGAGGCGAGCAGTACTTC,CASSQDPLAGGEQYF
TRBV4-2,TRBJ2-5,.,.,TGTGCCAGCAGCCAAGCAGGGGAGGGGACGGGGAAAGAGACCCAGTACTTC,CASSQAGEGTGKETQYF
TRBV4-1,TRBJ1-1,.,.,TGCGCCAGCAGCCAAGGATACTCGAACACTGAAGCTTTCTTT,CASSQGYSNTEAFF
TRBV19,TRBJ2-1,few,.,TGTGCCAGTAGTATAGGGCAGGGATATGAGCAGTTCTTC,CASSIGQGYEQFF
TRBV29-1,TRBJ2-2,many,TRBD1,TGCAGCGTTAAACTTCCGGGACAGCGCACCGGGGAGCTGTTTTTT,CSVKLPGQRTGELFF
TRBV6-1,TRBJ2-2,.,.,TGTGCCAGCCGACTCACGGGAGTGTCGGCCGGGGAGCTGTTTTTT,CASRLTGVSAGELFF
TRBV9,TRBJ2-7,.,TRBD2,TGTGCCAGCAGCCCACGACTAGCTTCCTACGAGCAGTACTTC,CASSPRLASYEQYF
TRBV25-1,TRBJ2-5,.,TRBD1,TGTGCCAGCAGTGATCTAGGACAGGGGGTAGGAGAGACCCAGTACTTC,CASSDLGQGVGETQYF
TRBV5-5,TRBJ1-1,.,.,TGTGCCAGCAGCTATCAAGGGAGTTTGGGAGCTTTCTTT,CASSYQGSLGAFF
TRBV27,TRBJ2-3,.,TRBD2,TGTGCCAGCAGTACCTGGACTAGCGGGATGGGGGAAGATACGCAGTATTTT,CASSTWTSGMGEDTQYF
TRBV5-1,TRBJ2-1,.,.,TGCGCCAGCAGCCCCCGGCGAGGAGGAGACAATGAGCAGTTCTTC,CASSPRRGGDNEQFF
TRBV7-6,TRBJ2-5,.,.,TGTGCCAGCAGCTCCTTCCAAGAGACCCAGTACTTC,CASSSFQETQYF
TRBV28,TRBJ2-7,.,TRBD2,TGTGCCAGCAGCTATCAGACTAGCGGGCTATACGAGCAGTACTTC,CASSYQTSGLYEQYF
TRBV5-1,TRBJ2-1,.,.,TGCGCCAGCAGCCTCGGGGCAGGGGCCGCCTACAATGAGCAGTTCTTC,CASSLGAGAAYNEQFF
TRBV5-8,TRBJ1-4,.,.,TGTGCCAGCAGCTTGGTGCCCGGGGGAAAACTGTTTTTT,CASSLVPGGKLFF
TRBV10-3,TRBJ2-3,.,.,TGTGCCTCCACTACCGGGCCGGGAACAGATACGCAGTATTTT,CASTTGPGTDTQYF
TRBV19,TRBJ1-5,.,TRBD1,TGTGCCAGTAGTATAGGGACAGGGCCGAGGAATCAGCCCCAGCATTTT,CASSIGTGPRNQPQHF